One and the same sample provided the 32 T cell receptor beta chains below, sequenced in a study of cytomegalovirus exposure and HLA in healthy donors. PCR amplification relied on 60 Vbeta primers (plus 13 Jbeta primers). Assay: immunoSEQ multiplex PCR; the TCRdb copy retains only in-frame clones and omits some. The repertoire holds roughly 67,000 clones, with about 82% as singletons. Input material: PBMCs. The receptors were sampled from a woman aged 30 to 39 in good health and CMV-seronegative.

The gene calls are TRBV14 and TRBJ2-7; D ambiguous. Germline V gene lookup returns CDR1 SGHDN and CDR2 FVKESK. The length of the CDR3 is 13 residues. V shed 5 bases and J shed 0 bases, with 8 bases lying between them. CDR3: CASSYYPSYEQYF. In DNA, the CDR3 is TGTGCCAGCAGCTATTATCCCTCCTACGAGCAGTACTTC.

This clone has just a few counts. The chain links TRBV4-3 to TRBJ1-5, with D perhaps matching TRBD1 (6 bases). Trimming left V 1 base short and J 2 bases short, with 12 bases between. This CDR3 is 16 amino acids long. The germline CDR1 and CDR2 sequences are LGHNA and YSLEER. The CDR3 here is CASSQGRGNRNQPQHF. CDR3 bases: TGCGCCAGCAGCCAAGGCAGGGGAAACCGCAATCAGCCCCAGCATTTT.

The gene calls are TRBV5-1 and TRBJ1-2; weak D call: TRBD1 (5 bases). The V and J ends lost 1 base and 7 bases respectively, with 17 bases between them. Germline assignment: CDR1 SGHRS and CDR2 YFSETQ. The CDR3 extends over 15 amino acids. In DNA form, the CDR3 reads TGCGCCAGCAGCTTGAGTGGGCAGGGTCTCTCTGGCTACACCTTC. It translates to CASSLSGQGLSGYTF.

This clone has only a few counts. The V and J genes are TRBV28 and TRBJ1-5, with a tentative D call TRBD1 (5 bases). This CDR3 has 14 amino acids. CDR1 and CDR2 from the germline V gene are MDHEN and SYDVKM. The V and J ends lost 4 bases and 6 bases respectively, with 13 bases between them. The CDR3 DNA reads as TGTGCCAGCAGTTCCCCAGGGAAGAGTCAGCCCCAGCATTTT. It specifies CASSSPGKSQPQHF. The whole variable domain, filled in from reference TRBV28 and TRBJ1-5, reads DVKVTQSSRYLVKRTGEKVFLECVQDMDHENMFWYRQDPGLGLRLIYFSYDVKMKEKGDIPEGYSVSREKKERFSLILESASTNQTSMYLCASSSPGKSQPQHFGDGTRLSIL.

The V call is TRBV29-1, the J call TRBJ2-3; TRBD2 agrees at 8 bases. The germline V gene has CDR1 SQVTM and CDR2 ANQGSEA. The V segment lost 2 bases and the J segment 3 bases; nucleotides outside the gene matches: 7. This CDR3 contains 15 residues. CDR3 nucleotide sequence: TGCAGCGTTGAAACCTCGGGAGGGCGGACAGATACGCAGTATTTT. It encodes CSVETSGGRTDTQYF.

V usage is TRBV11-3 and J usage is TRBJ1-1, with a weak D call TRBD1 (6 bases). The ends were cut back, 5 bases at V and 1 base at J, with 11 bases in the middle. Germline CDR1 and CDR2: SGHNT and YENEEA. This CDR3 is built from 14 residues. CDR3 in amino acids: CASSGRDTNTEAFF. The CDR3 DNA is TGTGCCAGCAGCGGACGGGACACGAACACTGAAGCTTTCTTT.

The chain joins TRBV4-1 to TRBJ2-5; the D gene is possibly TRBD1 (6 bases). The CDR3 is 18 residues long. Trimming pared 4 bases from V and 2 bases from J, leaving 23 bases between. Germline CDR1 and CDR2: MGHRA and YSYEKL. The CDR3 loop reads CASSPGYGAGASQETQYF. CDR3 DNA: TGCGCCAGCAGCCCTGGCTACGGCGCAGGGGCCTCTCAAGAGACCCAGTACTTC.

This sequence joins TRBV14 and TRBJ1-6; D is unresolved. Germline lookup yields CDR1 SGHDN and CDR2 FVKESK. V gave up 4 bases and J gave up 7 bases, with 11 bases separating them. The CDR3 is 14 amino acids. The CDR3 protein is CASSRGPPNSPLHF. CDR3 in DNA: TGTGCCAGCAGCCGAGGCCCACCAAATTCACCCCTCCACTTT.

The chain links TRBV9 to TRBJ1-1; D gene uncertain. V shed 0 bases and J shed 0 bases, with 6 bases lying between them. Germline V gene lookup returns CDR1 SGDLS and CDR2 YYNGEE. The CDR3 is made up of 14 amino acids. CDR3 nucleotide sequence: TGTGCCAGCAGCGTAGACGACATGAACACTGAAGCTTTCTTT. It is translated as CASSVDDMNTEAFF. The whole variable domain, filled in from reference TRBV9 and TRBJ1-1, reads DSGVTQTPKHLITATGQRVTLRCSPRSGDLSVYWYQQSLDQGLQFLIQYYNGEERAKGNILERFSAQQFPDLHSELNLSSLELGDSALYFCASSVDDMNTEAFFGQGTRLTVV.

This chain connects TRBV5-1 to TRBJ2-5, with D hard to call. This CDR3 comprises 12 residues. The germline CDR1 and CDR2 sequences are SGHRS and YFSETQ. V was shortened by 0 bases and J by 4 bases, with 4 bases between the two germline ends. CDR3: CASSLARETQYF. CDR3 in DNA: TGCGCCAGCAGCTTGGCCCGAGAGACCCAGTACTTC.

This clone has just a few counts. The chain couples TRBV19 to TRBJ2-1, with no clear D. This CDR3 spans 14 amino acids. The germline gives CDR1 LNHDA, CDR2 SQIVND (reference sequence). Trimming stripped 7 bases from V and 8 bases from J, with 18 bases between. CDR3 nucleotide sequence: TGTGCCAGTACAAGCAGACCTAGTGTCGATGAGCAGTTCTTC. This translates into CASTSRPSVDEQFF. Full variable domain (rest looked up from reference TRBV19 and TRBJ2-1): DGGITQSPKYLFRKEGQNVTLSCEQNLNHDAMYWYRQDPGQGLRLIYYSQIVNDFQKGDIAEGYSVSREKKESFPLTVTSAQKNPTAFYLCASTSRPSVDEQFFGPGTRLTVL.

J is TRBJ2-7 and V is TRBV6-5; D is uncertain. Trimming removed 0 bases at V and 1 base at J, with 10 bases between. The CDR3 extends over 15 amino acids. Per the germline V gene, CDR1 is MNHEY and CDR2 is SVGAGI. CDR3 DNA sequence: TGTGCCAGCAGTTACTCGGTCCAGGCTTCCTACGAGCAGTACTTC. Its translation is CASSYSVQASYEQYF.

The CDR3 here is CASSPRGPGSYLADTQYF. The CDR3 bases are TGTGCCAGCTCACCACGAGGGCCCGGGTCCTATCTAGCAGATACGCAGTATTTT. This chain uses TRBV18 with TRBJ2-3, with D perhaps TRBD2 (5 bases). From germline, CDR1 is KGHSH and CDR2 LQKENI. Trimming pared 1 base from V and 4 bases from J, leaving 21 bases between. This CDR3 is built from 18 residues.

J is TRBJ1-3 and V is TRBV19, with 7 positions matching TRBD1. Germline trimming cut 8 bases from V and 0 bases from J; bases unmatched to any gene: 4. This CDR3 has 14 residues. CDR1 and CDR2 (germline): LNHDA, SQIVND (reference sequence). The CDR3 bases are TGTGCCAGTTTGACAGGGCCCTCTGGAAACACCATATATTTT. Protein sequence: CASLTGPSGNTIYF.

The chain couples TRBV25-1 to TRBJ1-2; D is perhaps TRBD1 (6 bases). The CDR3 has 14 residues. CDR1 is MGHDK and CDR2 is SYGVNS in the germline V gene. Trimming took 8 bases from V and 5 from J, leaving 18 bases between them. CDR3 DNA sequence: TGTGCCAGCTCGGAATCTGGACAGACTTATGGCTACACCTTC. Translation: CASSESGQTYGYTF.

This clone occurred a few times. V gene TRBV2 combines with J gene TRBJ1-1, with 11 positions matching TRBD1. J was trimmed by 4 bases and V by 6 bases; bases with no gene match: 7. The CDR3 extends over 15 amino acids. Germline V gene lookup returns CDR1 SNHLY and CDR2 FYNNEI. CDR3 loop: CASSFRTGGGTEAFF. CDR3 DNA sequence: TGTGCCAGCAGCTTCCGGACAGGGGGCGGCACTGAAGCTTTCTTT.

This clone is a singleton in its sample. The genes are TRBV6-5 and TRBJ1-3, with 8 bases lining up with TRBD1. The CDR3 extends over 15 amino acids. J lost 0 bases, V lost 6 bases, and 4 bases had no gene match. Germline CDR1 MNHEY, CDR2 SVGAGI. For the CDR3, the DNA is TGTGCCAGCAGCCGGGGACAGGTCTCTGGAAACACCATATATTTT. It yields the protein CASSRGQVSGNTIYF.

The V call is TRBV11-2, the J call TRBJ1-1; no clear D. Germline V gene sequence: CDR1 SGHAT, CDR2 FQNNGV. The CDR3 spans 14 residues. V gave up 0 bases and J gave up 0 bases, with 5 bases separating them. The CDR3 region has the DNA TGTGCCAGCAGCTTAGAGGGAGTGAACACTGAAGCTTTCTTT. It specifies CASSLEGVNTEAFF.

This clone came up once. The chain employs TRBV11-3 and TRBJ1-1; 9 bases agree with TRBD1. This CDR3 has 14 amino acids. Trimming took 7 bases from V and 8 from J; bases not matched to a gene: 11. CDR1 SGHNT and CDR2 YENEEA come from the germline V gene. Here the CDR3 reads CASTRFFGTGEAFF. DNA of the CDR3: TGTGCCAGCACCCGGTTTTTCGGGACAGGGGAAGCTTTCTTT. Full variable domain (outside the CDR3, taken from reference TRBV11-3 and TRBJ1-1): EAGVVQSPRYKIIEKKQPVAFWCNPISGHNTLYWYLQNLGQGPELLIRYENEEAVDDSQLPKDRFSAERLKGVDSTLKIQPAELGDSAVYLCASTRFFGTGEAFFGQGTRLTVV.

CDR3 region: CASNVGGYGYTF. For the CDR3, the DNA is TGCGCCAGCAATGTAGGCGGCTATGGCTACACCTTC. The chain combines TRBV10-1 with TRBJ1-2; no definite D call. CDR3 size: 12 residues. Germline CDR1 and CDR2: WNHNN and SYGVQD (reference sequence). Trimming removed 7 bases at V and 4 bases at J, with 10 bases between.

V and J are TRBV11-2 and TRBJ2-6, with TRBD2 identical over 9 bases. The CDR3 totals 20 residues. Germline CDR1 and CDR2: SGHAT and FQNNGV. The V segment lost 0 bases and the J segment 2 bases; nucleotides outside the gene matches: 11. CDR3 in DNA: TGTGCCAGCAGCTTAGATGTCCGCCTAGCGGGAAGGCCTGGGGCCAACGTCCTGACTTTC. Protein sequence: CASSLDVRLAGRPGANVLTF.

The V gene is TRBV27, the J gene TRBJ1-2; TRBD1 aligns across 9 bases. The CDR3 has 18 residues. V lost 0 bases, J lost 2 bases, and 10 bases stayed unmatched. Germline V lookup: CDR1 MNHEY, CDR2 SMNVEV (reference sequence). The CDR3 is CASSLSYHGTGRNYGYTF. As DNA, the CDR3 is TGTGCCAGCAGTTTATCATATCACGGGACAGGGAGAAACTATGGCTACACCTTC.

The chain joins TRBV25-1 to TRBJ2-3; D is possibly TRBD1 (6 bases). This CDR3 comprises 14 residues. V was pared by 3 bases and J by 0 bases, with 7 bases between. Germline loops: CDR1 MGHDK, CDR2 SYGVNS. The CDR3 protein is CASSEGASTDTQYF. In DNA, the CDR3 is TGTGCCAGCAGTGAGGGGGCCAGCACAGATACGCAGTATTTT.

This clone was counted between two and nine times. The chain is built from TRBV5-4 and TRBJ2-7; 8 positions match TRBD1. The CDR3 totals 18 residues. The trim removed 3 bases at V and 1 base at J, leaving 15 bases unmatched. Per the germline V gene, CDR1 is SGHNT and CDR2 is YYREEE (reference sequence). As DNA, the CDR3 is TGTGCCAGCAGCTCCCGGTACGCCGGGACAGGTGTATCCTACGAGCAGTACTTC. This encodes CASSSRYAGTGVSYEQYF.

The V call is TRBV5-1, the J call TRBJ1-3; D perhaps matches TRBD1 (6 bases). V lost 2 bases and J 1 base, leaving 10 bases between the germline ends. Germline loops: CDR1 SGHRS, CDR2 YFSETQ. The CDR3 length is 15 residues. The CDR3, as DNA: TGCGCCAGCAGCTTTGAGGGGGTGTCTGGAAACACCATATATTTT. Protein sequence: CASSFEGVSGNTIYF. The variable domain in full, completed from reference TRBV5-1 and TRBJ1-3, reads KAGVTQTPRYLIKTRGQQVTLSCSPISGHRSVSWYQQTPGQGLQFLFEYFSETQRNKGNFPGRFSGRQFSNSRSEMNVSTLELGDSALYLCASSFEGVSGNTIYFGEGSWLTVV.

V is TRBV5-1 and J is TRBJ1-2; the D is unclear. Trimming stripped 4 bases from V and 4 bases from J, with 23 bases between. CDR3 length: 17 amino acids. CDR1 and CDR2 from the germline V gene are SGHRS and YFSETQ. The CDR3 loop reads CASSVPEGRAGGYGYTF. The DNA for the CDR3 is TGCGCCAGCAGCGTACCCGAAGGGAGGGCCGGAGGCTATGGCTACACCTTC.

CDR3 amino acids: CASSLRTGIYNEQFF. CDR3 coding DNA: TGTGCCAGCAGCTTGAGGACAGGTATCTACAATGAGCAGTTCTTC. This rearrangement joins TRBV5-5 to TRBJ2-1; TRBD1 aligns across 7 bases. This CDR3 spans 15 amino acids. CDR1 is SGHKS and CDR2 is YYEKEE in the germline V gene (reference sequence). After removal of 1 base from V and 3 bases from J, the junction contained 4 bases not matched to a gene.

The gene calls are TRBV28 and TRBJ2-2; D unresolved. V lost 4 bases, J lost 0 bases, and 3 bases lay in between. The V gene's germline CDR1 is MDHEN and CDR2 SYDVKM. This CDR3 region has 13 residues. The CDR3 loop is CASSYTNTGELFF. The CDR3 DNA reads as TGTGCCAGCAGTTATACGAACACCGGGGAGCTGTTTTTT. The full variable domain, with the rest looked up from reference TRBV28 and TRBJ2-2, is DVKVTQSSRYLVKRTGEKVFLECVQDMDHENMFWYRQDPGLGLRLIYFSYDVKMKEKGDIPEGYSVSREKKERFSLILESASTNQTSMYLCASSYTNTGELFFGEGSRLTVL.

The V call is TRBV6-5, the J call TRBJ2-7; D may be TRBD1 (5 bases). Trimming removed 6 bases at V and 4 bases at J, with 19 bases between. The V gene's germline CDR1 is MNHEY and CDR2 SVGAGI. This CDR3 spans 15 amino acids. CDR3 sequence reads: CASRTLLGPSYEQYF. The CDR3 bases are TGTGCCAGCAGAACCCTTCTGGGGCCCTCTTACGAGCAGTACTTC.

This sequence joins TRBV6-1 and TRBJ1-2; TRBD1 matches 8 bases. The CDR3 consists of 14 residues. CDR1 MNHNS and CDR2 SASEGT come from the germline V gene. After removal of 6 bases from V and 8 bases from J, the junction contained 11 bases not matched to a gene. CDR3: CASRRTGTSWGYTF. In DNA form, the CDR3 reads TGTGCCAGCAGGCGGACAGGGACTTCCTGGGGCTACACCTTC.

V gene TRBV11-3 combines with J gene TRBJ2-5; 11 bases fit TRBD1. Trimming cost V 5 bases and J 3 bases; bases outside gene matches: 14. Germline V gene data show CDR1 as SGHNT and CDR2 as YENEEA. The CDR3 covers 18 residues. The CDR3 nucleotides read TGTGCCAGCAGCCTACGGACAGGGGGCTCTCCCAGGGAAGAGACCCAGTACTTC. This encodes CASSLRTGGSPREETQYF.

The rearrangement uses TRBV10-1 and TRBJ2-7, with TRBD2 matching 12 bases. The CDR3 totals 14 residues. Per germline, CDR1 WNHNN and CDR2 SYGVQD (reference sequence). V lost 7 bases to trimming and J lost 4 bases; unmatched junction nucleotides: 5. CDR3 DNA: TGCGCCAGCACCGGAGGGACTAGCGGGTACGAGCAGTACTTC. Protein: CASTGGTSGYEQYF.